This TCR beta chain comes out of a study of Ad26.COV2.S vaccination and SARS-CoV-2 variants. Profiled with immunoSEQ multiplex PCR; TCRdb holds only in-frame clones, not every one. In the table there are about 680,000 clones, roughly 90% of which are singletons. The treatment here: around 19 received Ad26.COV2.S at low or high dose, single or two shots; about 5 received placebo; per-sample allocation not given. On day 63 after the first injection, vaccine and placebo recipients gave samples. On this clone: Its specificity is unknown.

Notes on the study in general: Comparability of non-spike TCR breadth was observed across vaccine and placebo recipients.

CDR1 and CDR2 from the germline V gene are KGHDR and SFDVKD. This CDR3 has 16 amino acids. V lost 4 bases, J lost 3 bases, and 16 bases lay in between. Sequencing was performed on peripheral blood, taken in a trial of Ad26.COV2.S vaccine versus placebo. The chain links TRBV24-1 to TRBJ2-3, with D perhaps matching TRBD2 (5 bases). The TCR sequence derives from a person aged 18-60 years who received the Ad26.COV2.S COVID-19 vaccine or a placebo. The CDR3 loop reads CATSDGTGYWTDTQYF. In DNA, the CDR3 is TGTGCCACCAGTGACGGCACGGGATATTGGACAGATACGCAGTATTTT.